Each of the 31 T cell receptor beta chains below was sequenced from the same sample in a study of blood T cell repertoires in COVID-19. Method: immunoSEQ multiplex PCR; TCRdb's copy keeps in-frame clones and lacks some. The sample holds 350,000 to 400,000 clones; about 90% are singletons and the top ten take less than 3.5%. Source material: peripheral blood. These receptors came from a woman aged 25-40 years with COVID-19, enrolled during active disease.

The chain combines TRBV7-9 with TRBJ1-4; 8 nucleotides match TRBD1. This CDR3 is 16 amino acids long. CDR1 is SEHNR, CDR2 FQNEAQ, per germline (reference sequence). Trimming at V came to 3 bases and at J to 8 bases, leaving 11 bases not matched to a gene. CDR3 sequence (DNA): TGTGCCAGCAGCTTGGGGGCCAGGGGGCAAGGCGAAAAACTGTTTTTT. Its translation: CASSLGARGQGEKLFF.

V usage is TRBV27 and J usage is TRBJ1-6; tentative D call: TRBD1 (6 bases). The germline V and J ends were trimmed by 5 bases and 3 bases, with 11 bases remaining between them. The CDR3 has 15 amino acids. Germline V gene sequence: CDR1 MNHEY, CDR2 SMNVEV (reference sequence). The CDR3 bases are TGTGCCAGCAGTATGAAGGACAGCTATAATTCACCCCTCCACTTT. It yields the protein CASSMKDSYNSPLHF.

The V call is TRBV7-8, the J call TRBJ2-3; 10 bases match TRBD2. Looked up from germline, CDR1 is SGHVS and CDR2 is FQNEAQ. The V segment lost 0 bases and the J segment 2 bases; nucleotides outside the gene matches: 5. The CDR3 is 17 amino acids. The CDR3 loop is CASSLAILAGNTDTQYF. The CDR3, as DNA: TGTGCCAGCAGCTTAGCGATACTAGCGGGGAACACAGATACGCAGTATTTT.

The chain combines TRBV5-4 with TRBJ1-2, with D perhaps matching TRBD1 (5 bases). Trimming removed 6 bases at V and 5 bases at J, with 14 bases between. The CDR3 is made up of 13 amino acids. The germline gives CDR1 SGHNT, CDR2 YYREEE (reference sequence). The CDR3 is CASTYGGYYGYTF. The DNA of the CDR3 is TGTGCCAGCACCTACGGGGGGTATTATGGCTACACCTTC.

This clone has just one count. The J gene is TRBJ2-5, the V gene TRBV2, with 11 bases fitting TRBD2. This CDR3 has 17 residues. With V trimmed by 3 bases and J by 3 bases, 9 bases remained unmatched. Germline V gene sequence: CDR1 SNHLY, CDR2 FYNNEI. The CDR3 DNA reads TGTGCCAGCAGTGAGGGGCTAGCGGGGGGACTTAAAGAGACCCAGTACTTC. Translation: CASSEGLAGGLKETQYF.

The genes are TRBV7-8 and TRBJ2-7; possible D gene TRBD1, 6 bases. Per germline, CDR1 SGHVS and CDR2 FQNEAQ. V lost 2 bases and J 5 bases, leaving 16 bases between the germline ends. The CDR3 is 15 residues long. The chain's CDR3 is CASSLRRWQGNEQYF. In DNA form, the CDR3 reads TGTGCCAGCAGCTTACGCCGGTGGCAGGGGAACGAGCAGTACTTC.

The V and J genes are TRBV5-1 and TRBJ2-1; possibly TRBD1 for D (5 bases). The V end was cut by 5 bases, the J end by 1 base, with 13 bases between. In germline, CDR1 is SGHRS, CDR2 YFSETQ. This CDR3 comprises 15 residues. The CDR3 nucleotides read TGCGCCAGCAGTTATACAGGTTCTTCCTACAATGAGCAGTTCTTC. Protein: CASSYTGSSYNEQFF. The variable domain in full, with the rest retrieved from reference TRBV5-1 and TRBJ2-1, is KAGVTQTPRYLIKTRGQQVTLSCSPISGHRSVSWYQQTPGQGLQFLFEYFSETQRNKGNFPGRFSGRQFSNSRSEMNVSTLELGDSALYLCASSYTGSSYNEQFFGPGTRLTVL.

The chain's CDR3 is CATRTGTGVLGTQYF. CDR3 nucleotide sequence: TGTGCCACACGTACCGGGACAGGGGTATTGGGGACCCAGTACTTC. The gene calls are TRBV2 and TRBJ2-5; 10 bases line up with TRBD1. This CDR3 is 15 amino acids long. V shed 10 bases, J shed 7 bases, and the junction held 15 bases outside the gene matches. Looked up from germline, CDR1 is SNHLY and CDR2 is FYNNEI.

The genes are TRBV6-6 and TRBJ1-1, with D perhaps matching TRBD1 (5 bases). This CDR3 region has 15 residues. V lost 7 bases and J lost 0, with 15 bases in between. In germline, CDR1 is MNHNY, CDR2 SVGAGI (reference sequence). DNA of the CDR3: TGTGCCAGCATCCTAAGGGGATTCATGAACACTGAAGCTTTCTTT. This gives the protein CASILRGFMNTEAFF.

The chain couples TRBV10-3 to TRBJ2-1, with 7 positions matching TRBD1. V lost 3 bases, J lost 9 bases, and 8 bases stayed unmatched. The CDR3 is 14 amino acids. CDR1 and CDR2 from the germline V gene are ENHRY and SYGVKD. This CDR3 is CAISENTGAGEQFF. The CDR3 nucleotides are TGTGCCATCAGTGAAAATACAGGGGCAGGTGAGCAGTTCTTC.

The chain employs TRBV7-8 and TRBJ1-2, with D perhaps TRBD1 (6 bases). V shed 2 bases and J shed 5 bases, with 21 bases lying between them. The CDR3 totals 17 residues. Germline V gene data show CDR1 as SGHVS and CDR2 as FQNEAQ. DNA for the CDR3: TGTGCCAGCAGCTTACTCGTACAGGGTGGGAGTCGTTATGGCTACACCTTC. This codes for CASSLLVQGGSRYGYTF.

The chain employs TRBV5-1 and TRBJ2-5; D is possibly TRBD2 (5 bases). CDR1 is SGHRS and CDR2 is YFSETQ in the germline V gene. CDR3 length: 14 amino acids. V dropped 0 bases and J dropped 5 bases, with 11 bases sitting between them. CDR3 in DNA: TGCGCCAGCAGCTTGGTTGGGGAGACGGAGACCCAGTACTTC. It translates to CASSLVGETETQYF.

The rearrangement joins TRBV7-6 to TRBJ2-1; TRBD2 matches at 8 bases. The CDR3 contains 12 residues. CDR1 and CDR2 from the germline V gene are SGHVS and FNYEAQ. V dropped 6 bases and J dropped 9; count of bases not matched to a gene: 4. As DNA, the CDR3 is TGTGCCAGCAGGCCCCTAGCGGGTGAGCAGTTCTTC. Protein: CASRPLAGEQFF.

The gene calls are TRBV5-1 and TRBJ2-2; 7 nucleotides line up with TRBD2. Germline CDR1 is SGHRS and CDR2 is YFSETQ. The CDR3 is made up of 16 amino acids. V lost 4 bases to trimming and J lost 1 base; unmatched junction nucleotides: 7. CDR3 protein: CASSPRTGGNTGELFF. CDR3 coding DNA: TGCGCCAGCAGCCCCCGGACGGGGGGGAACACCGGGGAGCTGTTTTTT. Full variable domain (missing parts from reference TRBV5-1 and TRBJ2-2): KAGVTQTPRYLIKTRGQQVTLSCSPISGHRSVSWYQQTPGQGLQFLFEYFSETQRNKGNFPGRFSGRQFSNSRSEMNVSTLELGDSALYLCASSPRTGGNTGELFFGEGSRLTVL.

The CDR3 here is CASTHLSSYNSPLHF. The CDR3 DNA reads TGCGCCAGCACTCACCTGAGCTCCTATAATTCACCCCTCCACTTT. The V call is TRBV23-1, the J call TRBJ1-6; D gene unclear. TRBV23-1 is labeled an ORF, and its function is uncertain. The CDR3 extends over 15 amino acids. V lost 7 bases to trimming and J lost 0 bases, with 10 bases between them.

The V call is TRBV20-1, the J call TRBJ1-5; D unresolved. The CDR3 is 15 amino acids. Germline CDR1 reads DFQATT; CDR2 reads SNEGSKA (reference sequence). V lost 3 bases and J 0 bases, leaving 12 bases between the germline ends. The DNA for the CDR3 is TGCAGTGCTAGTGAAGATGGGCTTAGCAATCAGCCCCAGCATTTT. It encodes CSASEDGLSNQPQHF.

This chain links TRBV7-9 with TRBJ2-5, with 12 bases aligning to TRBD1. The CDR3 has 15 residues. Trimming took 4 bases from V and 4 from J; bases not matched to a gene: 4. Per germline, CDR1 SEHNR and CDR2 FQNEAQ (reference sequence). CDR3 DNA sequence: TGTGCCAGCAGCTGGCGGGACAGGGGGCGAGAGACCCAGTACTTC. Encoded protein: CASSWRDRGRETQYF.

The chain combines TRBV7-9 with TRBJ2-1; 7 bases align to TRBD1. V lost 5 bases to trimming and J lost 9 bases; unmatched junction nucleotides: 16. CDR3 size: 16 residues. CDR1 SEHNR and CDR2 FQNEAQ come from the germline V gene (reference sequence). CDR3 in amino acids: CASSSTLGQPAVEQFF. CDR3 DNA: TGTGCCAGCAGCAGCACCCTGGGACAGCCTGCAGTTGAGCAGTTCTTC.

This clone was recorded a few times. This chain uses TRBV5-4 with TRBJ1-1, with D possibly TRBD1 on 5 matching bases. Germline assignment: CDR1 SGHNT and CDR2 YYREEE (reference sequence). V lost 7 bases to trimming and J lost 2 bases, with 12 bases between them. This CDR3 contains 13 residues. The CDR3 bases are TGTGCCAGCCGACAAACAGGTAACACTGAAGCTTTCTTT. The encoded protein is CASRQTGNTEAFF. Combining the CDR3 with reference TRBV5-4 and TRBJ1-1 gives the whole variable domain ETGVTQSPTHLIKTRGQQVTLRCSSQSGHNTVSWYQQALGQGPQFIFQYYREEENGRGNFPPRFSGLQFPNYSSELNVNALELDDSALYLCASRQTGNTEAFFGQGTRLTVV.

The chain employs TRBV11-2 and TRBJ1-4; D perhaps matches TRBD1 (5 bases). The germline gives CDR1 SGHAT, CDR2 FQNNGV. The CDR3 loop spans 15 amino acids. Trimming removed 8 bases at V and 6 bases at J, with 19 bases between. In DNA form, the CDR3 reads TGTGCCAGCGCTATGCGGGGGGTCGGGGATGAAAAACTGTTTTTT. This gives the protein CASAMRGVGDEKLFF.

This clone appeared once. V usage is TRBV6-5 and J usage is TRBJ1-2, with D perhaps TRBD1 (5 bases). The V gene lost 6 bases and the J gene lost 2 bases, with 10 bases spanning the gap. The CDR3 covers 13 residues. Germline V gene lookup returns CDR1 MNHEY and CDR2 SVGAGI. The CDR3 sequence: CASRGDDNYGYTF. The CDR3 DNA is TGTGCCAGCAGAGGGGATGACAACTATGGCTACACCTTC.

The chain joins TRBV29-1 to TRBJ1-4; D gene unclear. This CDR3 contains 13 residues. V was trimmed by 4 bases and J by 2 bases, leaving 8 bases between them. Germline CDR1 reads SQVTM; CDR2 reads ANQGSEA. The CDR3 region is CSVGGSTNEKLFF. The CDR3 DNA sequence: TGCAGCGTTGGAGGGTCCACTAATGAAAAACTGTTTTTT.

This chain uses TRBV19 with TRBJ2-6, with a tentative D call TRBD1 (6 bases). With 4 bases removed from V and 4 bases from J, the gap between germline ends came to 8 bases. The CDR3 consists of 14 residues. In germline, CDR1 is LNHDA, CDR2 SQIVND (reference sequence). The CDR3 DNA is TGTGCCAGTAGTACACAGGGAGGGGCCAACGTCCTGACTTTC. It is translated as CASSTQGGANVLTF. Complete variable domain (other parts from reference TRBV19 and TRBJ2-6): DGGITQSPKYLFRKEGQNVTLSCEQNLNHDAMYWYRQDPGQGLRLIYYSQIVNDFQKGDIAEGYSVSREKKESFPLTVTSAQKNPTAFYLCASSTQGGANVLTFGAGSRLTVL.

The J gene is TRBJ2-1, the V gene TRBV11-2; D may be TRBD1 (5 bases). Germline V gene sequence: CDR1 SGHAT, CDR2 FQNNGV. This CDR3 contains 13 residues. Trimming removed 5 bases at V and 10 bases at J, with 15 bases between. The CDR3 sequence: CASSLQGEREQFF. CDR3 nucleotide sequence: TGTGCCAGCAGCCTACAAGGGGAACGCGAGCAGTTCTTC.

This chain's CDR3 is CSADRDRGLYGYTF. As DNA, the CDR3 is TGCAGCGCCGACCGGGACAGGGGCCTCTATGGCTACACCTTC. The chain employs TRBV29-1 and TRBJ1-2; 10 positions match TRBD1. This CDR3 is 14 amino acids long. J gave up 4 bases and V 7 bases, and 9 bases lay outside the gene matches. The germline gives CDR1 SQVTM, CDR2 ANQGSEA.

The chain links TRBV7-2 to TRBJ2-2; TRBD2 might be the D (5 bases). The V gene lost 2 bases and the J gene lost 1 base, with 14 bases spanning the gap. Germline assignment: CDR1 SGHTA and CDR2 FQGNSA. The CDR3 extends over 17 amino acids. The CDR3 DNA follows: TGTGCCAGCAGCTTAATGCCTATAGGAGGGAACACCGGGGAGCTGTTTTTT. Translating it yields CASSLMPIGGNTGELFF.

The chain links TRBV29-1 to TRBJ2-7; a possible D gene is TRBD1 (6 bases). The V gene lost 0 bases and the J gene lost 2 bases, with 8 bases spanning the gap. This CDR3 is built from 13 residues. CDR1 and CDR2 (germline): SQVTM, ANQGSEA. CDR3 loop: CSVEDDRPYEQYF. The CDR3 DNA sequence: TGCAGCGTTGAAGACGACAGGCCCTACGAGCAGTACTTC.

About this clone: Other DNA sequences from this sample encode an identical CDR3 as well. The chain has TRBV18 and TRBJ2-3; D might be TRBD2 (6 bases). Germline V gives CDR1 KGHSH, CDR2 LQKENI. V lost 6 bases and J 4 bases, leaving 11 bases between the germline ends. This CDR3 region has 13 residues. This CDR3 is CASSPGTSDTQYF. The CDR3 DNA is TGTGCCAGCTCGCCTGGGACTTCAGATACGCAGTATTTT.

The V call is TRBV14, the J call TRBJ2-7; maybe TRBD2 (5 bases). CDR1 is SGHDN and CDR2 is FVKESK in the germline V gene. V was clipped by 0 bases and J by 3 bases, with 12 bases between them. This CDR3 has 15 amino acids. The CDR3 protein is CASSQDRGGFYEQYF. The CDR3 nucleotides read TGTGCCAGCAGCCAAGATCGAGGAGGCTTCTACGAGCAGTACTTC.

V and J are TRBV5-1 and TRBJ2-7; 10 bases agree with TRBD1. The junction had 7 bases not matched to a gene; V was cut back by 2 bases and J by 2 bases. The CDR3 covers 16 residues. Germline loops: CDR1 SGHRS, CDR2 YFSETQ. CDR3 protein: CASSLAPGQGTYEQYF. In DNA form, the CDR3 reads TGCGCCAGCAGCTTAGCTCCGGGACAGGGGACCTACGAGCAGTACTTC.

This chain links TRBV5-4 with TRBJ1-6, with a weak D call TRBD1 (5 bases). Germline V CDR1 and CDR2: SGHNT, YYREEE (reference sequence). This CDR3 has 15 residues. V gave up 4 bases and J gave up 3 bases, with 11 bases separating them. The CDR3 is CASSLGVGYNSPLHF. The CDR3 nucleotides are TGTGCCAGCAGCCTAGGGGTAGGCTATAATTCACCCCTCCACTTT.